The source of this T cell receptor (beta chain) is a study of blood T cell repertoires in COVID-19. There are 16 residues in the CDR3. Germline CDR1 is SGHVS and CDR2 is FNYEAQ. With V trimmed by 3 bases and J by 0 bases, 3 bases remained unmatched. Using immunoSEQ multiplex PCR, the repertoire was profiled, and TCRdb retains in-frame clones only, with some absent. This repertoire shows around 67,000 clones, approximately 90% found once; its top ten account for approximately 20%. Specimen: peripheral blood. This chain links TRBV7-6 with TRBJ2-2; 8 nucleotides align to TRBD2. The sequence came from a woman of 80 years or more with acute or convalescent COVID-19. The CDR3 coding sequence is TGTGCCAGCAGCTTGGATAGCGGGGCGAACACCGGGGAGCTGTTTTTT. Protein sequence: CASSLDSGANTGELFF.